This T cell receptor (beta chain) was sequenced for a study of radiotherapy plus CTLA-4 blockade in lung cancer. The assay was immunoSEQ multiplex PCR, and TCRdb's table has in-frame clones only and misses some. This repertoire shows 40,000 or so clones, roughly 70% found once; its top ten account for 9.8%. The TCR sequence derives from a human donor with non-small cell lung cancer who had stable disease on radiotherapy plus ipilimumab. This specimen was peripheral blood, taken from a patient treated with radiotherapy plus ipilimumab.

CDR3 protein: CASSWGLANYEQYF. The CDR3 DNA reads as TGCGCCAGCAGCTGGGGACTAGCGAATTACGAGCAGTACTTC. The V and J genes are TRBV4-1 and TRBJ2-5; the match to TRBD2 covers 10 bases. The last part of the DNA fits TRBJ2-7 better; the J call may be wrong. The CDR3 contains 14 residues. CDR1 and CDR2 (germline): MGHRA, YSYEKL.